This entry concerns a single T cell receptor beta chain. The V end lost 0 bases, the J end lost 2 bases, and 13 bases lay between the germline ends. The CDR3 loop spans 16 amino acids. CDR1 is LNHNV, CDR2 YYDKDF, per germline (reference sequence). The source of the sample is a study of blood T cell repertoires in COVID-19. Overall study context: Sites across the United States, Italy and Spain contributed samples from acute and convalescent COVID-19.

Per the study methods: Amplified reference gene primers provided the basis for estimating nucleated cell counts. Profiling relied on immunoSEQ multiplex PCR, and the TCRdb table lists in-frame clones only, not all of them. That table supplies the V and J calls and clone size; D and trimming were determined from the DNA. The sample has 150,000 to 200,000 clones; roughly 82% are singletons. Sequenced material: peripheral blood. The receptor was isolated from a woman in her 70s with acute or convalescent COVID-19. The chain carries TRBV15 and TRBJ1-2; D uncertain. The CDR3 DNA reads as TGTGCCACCAGCAGAGATCTACAGATACCCAACTATGGCTACACCTTC. Amino acid sequence: CATSRDLQIPNYGYTF.